What follows are 8 T cell receptor beta chains derived from one specimen sequenced in a study of cytomegalovirus exposure and HLA in healthy donors (dated by TCRdb to between 2016 and 2019). The protocol used for the library was the immunoSEQ multiplex PCR assay. For the multiplex PCR, a mixture combining 60 forward primers for TCR Vbeta segments and 13 reverse primers for TCR Jbeta segments was used. The source is immuneACCESS, and TCRdb retained only in-frame sequences with V and J called. Part of the clones is not carried over; for the studies checked, unresolved V genes explain less than half of this, and the remainder is unexplained. The sample table records 150,000 or so clones; roughly 80% of these occur just once. About 0.8% of the sample is in the top ten clones. The specimen was PBMCs. The receptors were sampled from a woman aged 18-30 years in good health and CMV-seronegative.

The rearrangement joins TRBV5-6 to TRBJ2-2; TRBD2 matches 8 bases. Germline trimming cut 3 bases from V and 7 bases from J; bases unmatched to any gene: 17. Germline V lookup: CDR1 SGHDT, CDR2 YYEEEE. This CDR3 has 18 amino acids. CDR3 bases: TGTGCCAGCAGCTCGCTGGGCGCGGAGAGGGCGGGGGGCGGGGAGCTGTTTTTT. Translating gives CASSSLGAERAGGGELFF.

V usage is TRBV27 and J usage is TRBJ2-5, with 14 positions matching TRBD2. The end of the DNA aligns better with TRBJ2-7, so the J call may be wrong. This CDR3 has 15 amino acids. Germline lookup yields CDR1 MNHEY and CDR2 SMNVEV (reference sequence). The CDR3 spells CASSSGTSGGYEQYF. CDR3 DNA sequence: TGTGCCAGCAGTTCCGGGACTAGCGGGGGCTACGAGCAGTACTTC.

The gene calls are TRBV6-1 and TRBJ2-1, with D possibly TRBD2 on 7 matching bases. Germline lookup yields CDR1 MNHNS and CDR2 SASEGT. V shed 7 bases and J shed 8 bases, with 15 bases lying between them. This CDR3 is 13 amino acids long. CDR3 nucleotide sequence: TGTGCCAGCACAGGGGAGGGCCACCATGAGCAGTTCTTC. Protein: CASTGEGHHEQFF.

The chain uses TRBV27 and TRBJ2-1; 9 positions match TRBD2. Germline loops: CDR1 MNHEY, CDR2 SMNVEV (reference sequence). J was trimmed by 4 bases and V by 4 bases; bases with no gene match: 11. The CDR3 covers 17 residues. DNA for the CDR3: TGTGCCAGCAGTTCTCCCCACCTAGCGGGGCGTTACAATGAGCAGTTCTTC. Protein product: CASSSPHLAGRYNEQFF.

CDR3 DNA: TGTGCCAGCAGCTTGTCTGGCGGGGTTCCAGATACGCAGTATTTT. Translating it yields CASSLSGGVPDTQYF. The chain joins TRBV5-4 to TRBJ2-3; the D gene is possibly TRBD2 (6 bases). Trimming removed 1 base at V and 4 bases at J, with 13 bases between. From germline, CDR1 is SGHNT and CDR2 YYREEE (reference sequence). The CDR3 loop spans 15 amino acids.

This clone is a singleton in its sample. This chain joins TRBV4-2 and TRBJ2-4; 9 bases fit TRBD2. The CDR3 extends over 17 amino acids. The germline V gene encodes CDR1 LGHNA and CDR2 YNFKEQ. The V and J ends lost 0 bases and 0 bases, in that order; junction bases with no gene match: 3. Here the CDR3 reads CASSQDLAGLAKNIQYF. CDR3 sequence (DNA): TGTGCCAGCAGCCAAGACCTAGCGGGGCTAGCCAAAAACATTCAGTACTTC.

In its sample, this clone was seen once. The gene calls are TRBV27 and TRBJ1-1, with 7 bases lining up with TRBD1. The CDR3 runs to 14 residues. The germline V gene encodes CDR1 MNHEY and CDR2 SMNVEV (reference sequence). V lost 6 bases, J lost 3 bases, and 7 bases stayed unmatched. The CDR3 DNA is TGTGCCAGCAGCTATGGACAGGCGGACACTGAAGCTTTCTTT. Translating it yields CASSYGQADTEAFF.

The chain links TRBV18 to TRBJ1-1, with 9 bases lining up with TRBD1. Germline lookup yields CDR1 KGHSH and CDR2 LQKENI. The CDR3 spans 16 residues. J lost 5 bases, V lost 0 bases, and 7 bases had no gene match. CDR3 DNA: TGTGCCAGCTCACCACCGAGCGGACAGGGGAATACTGAAGCTTTCTTT. Its translation: CASSPPSGQGNTEAFF.